The entry that follows covers one T cell receptor beta chain sequence. This clone was seen more than once but under ten times. Its antigen is not yet known. Base qualities are not recorded, but no much larger clone differs from it by a single base. From the cysteine up to the phenylalanine, the CDR3 has a length of 13 residues. Solely the CDR3 DNA is kept, with 39 bases framed from the first base. Germline trimming amounts to 5 bases on V and 4 bases on J, with 3 as the count of junction bases outside the gene matches. CDR1 and CDR2, per the germline V gene (reference sequence), are LNHDA and SQIVND. For sequencing of the TCRbeta CDR3 region, genomic DNA was extracted from the sorted cells. The immunoSEQ Assay was used for sequencing of TCRbeta CDR3 regions. TCRdb's version of the immuneACCESS table is confined to in-frame rearrangements and falls short of the full clone set. An unresolved V gene accounts for under half of the shortfall where checked; the remainder is of unknown origin. The sample data list 85,000 to 100,000 clones, and roughly 94% of these were observed just once. Together, the top ten hold 0.15% to 0.2% of the sample.

The trial excluded patients who had a history of autoimmune disease or were on systemic immunosuppression. Peripheral blood for TCR sequencing was drawn from every dose cohort at baseline, at cycle 4 day 1 and at cycle 7 day 1. Samples were obtained from an open-label, multicenter, first-in-human phase I dose-escalation trial of ivuxolimab. Adults with locally advanced or metastatic melanoma, renal cell carcinoma, hepatocellular carcinoma or head and neck squamous cell carcinoma were enrolled in the trial. Before TCR sequencing, CD4+ T cells and CD8+ T cells were sorted from peripheral blood as separate populations. This sample was included in a study of OX40 agonist ivuxolimab in advanced cancers. The study in broad terms: Ivuxolimab was a fully human IgG2 agonistic monoclonal antibody targeting the costimulatory receptor OX40 (CD134). Peripheral TCRbeta sequencing was intended to test whether TCR sequence diversity was altered and clonal T-cell expansion was caused by ivuxolimab. The dose-escalation cohort was around 84% male with a mean age of roughly 60 years, ranging from roughly 23 to 80. Prior anti-PD-1, anti-PD-L1 or anti-CTLA-4 therapy was permitted, and approximately 39% of dose-escalation patients had received checkpoint inhibitors. Partial responses were achieved by three dose-escalation patients, of whom one had hepatocellular carcinoma and two had cutaneous melanoma. Intravenous ivuxolimab was administered to patients every 2 weeks at six dose levels: 0.01, 0.1, 0.3, 1.5, 3 and 10 mg/kg. Of the 50 or so patients in dose escalation, 19 had hepatocellular carcinoma, about 15 had melanoma, 9 had renal cell carcinoma and 9 had head and neck cancer. The paper reports the monotherapy dose-escalation portion (N = 52 patients) of the phase I ivuxolimab trial. Study-wide conclusions, independent of this receptor: In the 0.1-3.0 mg/kg groups, partial responders were among the patients with the lowest normalized peripheral clonal expansion, particularly in CD8+ T cells. At doses from 0.1 to 3.0 mg/kg, clonal expansion was seen in both CD4+ and CD8+ blood T cells between baseline and week 6. Low levels of normalized T-cell clonal expansion were also seen in some patients who did not respond. Antigen specificity was not determined for the clonally expanded peripheral T cells. After ivuxolimab, expanded clones were on average more numerous among CD8+ T cells than among CD4+ T cells.

The sequencing used CD4+ or CD8+ T cells sorted from blood, collected in a trial of the OX40 agonist ivuxolimab. This TCR was sampled from an adult with an advanced solid tumor such as melanoma, head and neck, liver or kidney cancer. This chain is built from TRBV19 and TRBJ1-2, with 8 junctional bases fitting TRBD1. The DNA sequence is TGTGCCAGTAGTGCGGACAGGGTCTATGGCTACACCTTC. This translates into CASSADRVYGYTF.